This T cell receptor beta chain was documented in a study of T cell changes during pregnancy in multiple sclerosis. V trimming: 3 bases; J trimming: 1 base; junction bases outside the gene matches: 4. CDR3 length: 16 residues. CDR1 and CDR2 from the germline V gene are SGDLS and YYNGEE. The table came from immunoSEQ multiplex PCR; TCRdb's copy has only in-frame clones and leaves some out. Seen here are 30,000 to 35,000 clones, about nine tenths observed once, and the top ten hold around 10%. The sample was CD8+ T cells from peripheral blood mononuclear cells, taken before pregnancy. The chain is built from TRBV9 and TRBJ2-3, with TRBD1 identical over 11 bases. The sequence was collected from a female donor with multiple sclerosis, enrolled in a pregnancy study. The CDR3 bases are TGTGCCAGCAGCGACGGACAGGGGGCACGCACAGATACGCAGTATTTT. Encoded protein: CASSDGQGARTDTQYF.